Following are 22 T cell receptor beta chains from one sample sequenced in a study of blood T cell repertoires in COVID-19. Measured with immunoSEQ multiplex PCR; TCRdb has only the in-frame clones, and not every one. Of roughly 37,000 clones listed, just under 85% are singletons. Sequenced input: peripheral blood. All receptors derive from a human donor in a cohort sampled during active COVID-19.

The rearrangement links TRBV10-3 to TRBJ2-5; TRBD2 might be the D (6 bases). In germline, CDR1 is ENHRY, CDR2 SYGVKD. The CDR3 has 14 amino acids. Trimming cost V 4 bases and J 5 bases, with 14 bases left between them. The CDR3 DNA reads TGTGCCATCAGTGTGGGGGACTCAGGGGAGACCCAGTACTTC. This translates into CAISVGDSGETQYF.

The rearrangement joins TRBV3-1 (or the pseudogene TRBV3-2) to TRBJ1-2, with 7 bases lining up with TRBD1. Germline CDR1 is LGHDT and CDR2 is YNNKEL (reference sequence). Losses at the gene ends were 1 base for V and 4 bases for J; bases not matched to a gene: 9. This CDR3 region has 16 residues. CDR3 coding DNA: TGTGCCAGCAGCCAAGGCGGAGGGCAGGGGGTCTATGGCTACACCTTC. Encoded protein: CASSQGGGQGVYGYTF.

V is TRBV4-1 and J is TRBJ2-2; 8 nucleotides agree with TRBD1. The CDR3 sequence is 16 residues long. With 0 bases clipped from V and 4 bases from J, the junction kept 4 bases outside the gene matches. Germline values: CDR1 MGHRA, CDR2 YSYEKL. CDR3 sequence: CASSQEGQAPTGELFF. CDR3 DNA: TGCGCCAGCAGCCAAGAGGGACAGGCGCCCACCGGGGAGCTGTTTTTT.

The chain recombines TRBV6-6 with TRBJ1-3, with TRBD1 matching 7 bases. Germline V gives CDR1 MNHNY, CDR2 SVGAGI (reference sequence). CDR3 length: 14 residues. V trimming: 2 bases; J trimming: 2 bases; junction bases outside the gene matches: 0. CDR3 sequence (DNA): TGTGCCAGCAGTTACGACAGGGCTGGAAACACCATATATTTT. As protein: CASSYDRAGNTIYF.

This chain connects TRBV6-5 to TRBJ1-1; perhaps TRBD1 as D (6 bases). The V gene's germline CDR1 is MNHEY and CDR2 SVGAGI. This CDR3 comprises 13 residues. Trimming pared 6 bases from V and 1 base from J, leaving 9 bases between. In nucleotides, the CDR3 is TGTGCCAGCAGGTCGACAGGGAACACTGAAGCTTTCTTT. This encodes CASRSTGNTEAFF.

The V and J genes are TRBV7-6 and TRBJ2-6; possible D gene TRBD1, 6 bases. CDR3 length: 15 amino acids. V was shortened by 5 bases and J by 2 bases, with 10 bases between the two germline ends. Germline CDR1 is SGHVS and CDR2 is FNYEAQ. CDR3 coding DNA: TGTGCCAGCAGCGGTAACAGGGCTGGGGCCAACGTCCTGACTTTC. It codes for CASSGNRAGANVLTF.

This clone was seen only a few times. The chain is built from TRBV2 and TRBJ1-6, with D perhaps matching TRBD1 (5 bases). The germline V gene has CDR1 SNHLY and CDR2 FYNNEI. The ends were cut back, 6 bases at V and 9 bases at J, with 18 bases in the middle. The CDR3 is 15 residues long. DNA of the CDR3: TGTGCCAGCAGCGCCACCGGGACTGGGGGTTCACCCCTCCACTTT. It specifies CASSATGTGGSPLHF.

The chain has TRBV28 and TRBJ2-7; D gene unclear. The CDR3 is made up of 12 amino acids. Germline loops: CDR1 MDHEN, CDR2 SYDVKM. V was pared by 6 bases and J by 1 base, with 7 bases between. The CDR3 sequence: CASSPVSYEQYF. In DNA, the CDR3 is TGTGCCAGCAGCCCAGTATCCTACGAGCAGTACTTC.

The rearrangement links TRBV6-2 or TRBV6-3 to TRBJ1-5; unclear D gene. The V end was cut by 4 bases, the J end by 6 bases, with 28 bases between. CDR1 and CDR2 (germline): MNHEY, SVGEGT. This CDR3 has 19 amino acids. The DNA of the CDR3 is TGTGCCAGCAGTTCATCCAGTTCCTCCCTAAGGTCGGGTAGTCAGCCCCAGCATTTT. It codes for CASSSSSSSLRSGSQPQHF.

This clone has just a few counts. The rearrangement links TRBV7-9 to TRBJ1-3; TRBD1 aligns across 8 bases. Trimming removed 3 bases from V and 8 bases from J; junction bases left unmatched: 6. This CDR3 comprises 14 residues. Germline loops: CDR1 SEHNR, CDR2 FQNEAQ (reference sequence). The CDR3 DNA follows: TGTGCCAGCAGCTTCGAGACAGGGGTGTACACCATATATTTT. Protein product: CASSFETGVYTIYF. Full variable domain (outside the CDR3, taken from reference TRBV7-9 and TRBJ1-3): DTGVSQNPRHKITKRGQNVTFRCDPISEHNRLYWYRQTLGQGPEFLTYFQNEAQLEKSRLLSDRFSAERPKGSFSTLEIQRTEQGDSAMYLCASSFETGVYTIYFGEGSWLTVV.

The CDR3 here is CASSPARTYGYTF. The CDR3 DNA sequence: TGTGCCAGTAGTCCTGCCAGGACTTATGGCTACACCTTC. This chain connects TRBV19 to TRBJ1-2, with no clear D. CDR1 LNHDA and CDR2 SQIVND come from the germline V gene (reference sequence). Between the trimmed V and J ends, which lost 5 bases and 5 bases, there was a span of 12 bases. The CDR3 contains 13 residues.

This clone has just one count. The gene calls are TRBV30 and TRBJ2-5, with 11 bases fitting TRBD2. The CDR3 consists of 13 residues. After removal of 5 bases from V and 5 bases from J, the junction contained 4 bases not matched to a gene. Germline V gene lookup returns CDR1 GTSNPN and CDR2 SVGIG (reference sequence). The CDR3 nucleotides are TGTGCCTGGTCTAGCGGGGGGAGGGAGACCCAGTACTTC. Translating gives CAWSSGGRETQYF.

This chain uses TRBV5-1 with TRBJ1-2, with TRBD1 matching over 8 bases. Germline CDR1 reads SGHRS; CDR2 reads YFSETQ. This CDR3 is 13 amino acids long. Losses at the gene ends were 4 bases for V and 4 bases for J; bases not matched to a gene: 3. The chain's CDR3 is CASSNGQGYGYTF. As DNA, the CDR3 is TGCGCCAGCAGCAATGGACAGGGCTATGGCTACACCTTC.

V gene TRBV13 combines with J gene TRBJ2-7; D possibly corresponds to TRBD2 (5 bases). CDR1 PRHDT and CDR2 FYEKMQ come from the germline V gene (reference sequence). Trimming stripped 4 bases from V and 3 bases from J, with 13 bases between. There are 14 residues in the CDR3. The CDR3 here is CASSSGGKGYEQYF. The CDR3 DNA reads TGTGCCAGCAGCTCTGGAGGTAAGGGCTACGAGCAGTACTTC. The whole variable domain, remainder taken from reference TRBV13 and TRBJ2-7, is AAGVIQSPRHLIKEKRETATLKCYPIPRHDTVYWYQQGPGQDPQFLISFYEKMQSDKGSIPDRFSAQQFSDYHSELNMSSLELGDSALYFCASSSGGKGYEQYFGPGTRLTVT.

This clone was seen a few times. This chain uses TRBV27 with TRBJ2-6, with 10 bases that match TRBD1. The CDR3 is 15 amino acids. Germline loops: CDR1 MNHEY, CDR2 SMNVEV (reference sequence). V gave up 7 bases and J gave up 2 bases; unmatched junction bases: 2. For the CDR3, the DNA is TGTGCCAGCACCGGACAGGGGGCTGGGGCCAACGTCCTGACTTTC. Translated: CASTGQGAGANVLTF.

This clone was counted once. The rearrangement joins TRBV11-2 to TRBJ2-6; TRBD1 agrees at 8 bases. This CDR3 spans 18 amino acids. Trimming took 6 bases from V and 2 from J; bases not matched to a gene: 12. Germline assignment: CDR1 SGHAT and CDR2 FQNNGV. Here the CDR3 reads CASRWRTGPVPGANVLTF. The CDR3 nucleotides are TGTGCCAGCAGGTGGCGGACAGGGCCGGTTCCTGGGGCCAACGTCCTGACTTTC. Combining the CDR3 with reference TRBV11-2 and TRBJ2-6 gives the whole variable domain EAGVAQSPRYKIIEKRQSVAFWCNPISGHATLYWYQQILGQGPKLLIQFQNNGVVDDSQLPKDRFSAERLKGVDSTLKIQPAKLEDSAVYLCASRWRTGPVPGANVLTFGAGSRLTVL.

This sequence joins TRBV5-1 and TRBJ2-7; D possibly corresponds to TRBD1 (6 bases). The V gene's germline CDR1 is SGHRS and CDR2 YFSETQ. This CDR3 spans 15 amino acids. V was shortened by 0 bases and J by 0 bases, with 10 bases between the two germline ends. The CDR3 DNA reads TGCGCCAGCAGCTTGGGTGAGACAGGCTCCTACGAGCAGTACTTC. It encodes CASSLGETGSYEQYF.

The J gene is TRBJ2-3, the V gene TRBV7-8; D may be TRBD1 (5 bases). Trimming took 1 base from V and 2 from J, leaving 13 bases between them. The CDR3 contains 16 residues. CDR1 is SGHVS and CDR2 is FQNEAQ in the germline V gene. The CDR3 spells CASSLGLSRDTDTQYF. In DNA, the CDR3 is TGTGCCAGCAGCTTAGGACTCTCCAGGGACACAGATACGCAGTATTTT.

J is TRBJ2-5 and V is TRBV7-2, with 11 bases matching TRBD2. The CDR3 spans 15 residues. V lost 5 bases to trimming and J lost 3 bases; unmatched junction nucleotides: 5. Germline CDR1 SGHTA, CDR2 FQGNSA. CDR3 bases: TGTGCCAGCAGCCTTCTAGCGGGGGGCAAAGAGACCCAGTACTTC. Protein product: CASSLLAGGKETQYF.

The genes are TRBV29-1 and TRBJ1-1; 8 bases line up with TRBD1. This CDR3 contains 14 residues. The junction had 8 bases not matched to a gene; V was cut back by 3 bases and J by 5 bases. Germline V lookup: CDR1 SQVTM, CDR2 ANQGSEA. CDR3 nucleotides: TGCAGCGTTGAGACAGGGGCGCGAAAGACTGAAGCTTTCTTT. Its translation: CSVETGARKTEAFF.

The chain couples TRBV7-9 to TRBJ1-1; D is unclear. Germline lookup yields CDR1 SEHNR and CDR2 FQNEAQ (reference sequence). The CDR3 has 13 amino acids. Trimming left V 1 base short and J 6 bases short, with 9 bases between. CDR3 protein: CASSLEWRSEAFF. CDR3 in DNA: TGTGCCAGCAGCTTAGAGTGGCGGTCTGAAGCTTTCTTT. Variable domain in full (rest from reference TRBV7-9 and TRBJ1-1): DTGVSQNPRHKITKRGQNVTFRCDPISEHNRLYWYRQTLGQGPEFLTYFQNEAQLEKSRLLSDRFSAERPKGSFSTLEIQRTEQGDSAMYLCASSLEWRSEAFFGQGTRLTVV.

The V call is TRBV7-9, the J call TRBJ1-6; 9 bases map to TRBD1. This CDR3 comprises 15 residues. The J segment lost 9 bases and the V segment lost 5 bases, leaving 8 bases of the junction unmatched. Germline V lookup: CDR1 SEHNR, CDR2 FQNEAQ (reference sequence). The CDR3 DNA reads as TGTGCCAGCAGCCGAATACAGGGGGCAGGTTCACCCCTCCACTTT. It yields the protein CASSRIQGAGSPLHF.